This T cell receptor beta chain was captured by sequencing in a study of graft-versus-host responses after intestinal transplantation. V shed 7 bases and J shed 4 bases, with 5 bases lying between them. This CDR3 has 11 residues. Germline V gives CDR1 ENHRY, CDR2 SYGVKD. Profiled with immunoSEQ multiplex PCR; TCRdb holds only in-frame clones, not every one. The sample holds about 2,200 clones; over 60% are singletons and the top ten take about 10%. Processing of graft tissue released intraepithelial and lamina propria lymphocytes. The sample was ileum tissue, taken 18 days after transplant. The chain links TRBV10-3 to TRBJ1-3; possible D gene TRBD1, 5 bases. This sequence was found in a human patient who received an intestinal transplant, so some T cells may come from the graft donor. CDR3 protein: CAITGGNTIYF. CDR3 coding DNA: TGTGCCATCACAGGGGGAAACACCATATATTTT.